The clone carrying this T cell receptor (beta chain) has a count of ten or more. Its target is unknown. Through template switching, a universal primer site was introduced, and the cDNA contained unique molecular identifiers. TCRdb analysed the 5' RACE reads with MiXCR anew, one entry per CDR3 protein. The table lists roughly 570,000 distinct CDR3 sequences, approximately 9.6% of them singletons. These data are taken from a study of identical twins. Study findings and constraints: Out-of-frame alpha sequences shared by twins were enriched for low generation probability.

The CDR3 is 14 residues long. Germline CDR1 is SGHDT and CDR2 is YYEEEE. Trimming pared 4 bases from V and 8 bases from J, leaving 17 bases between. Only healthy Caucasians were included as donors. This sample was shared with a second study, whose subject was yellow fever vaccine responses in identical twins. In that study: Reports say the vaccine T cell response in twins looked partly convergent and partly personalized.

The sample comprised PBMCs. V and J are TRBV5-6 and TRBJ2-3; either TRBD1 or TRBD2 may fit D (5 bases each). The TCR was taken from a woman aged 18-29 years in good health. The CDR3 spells CASSLGTAPRTQYF. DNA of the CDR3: TGTGCCAGCAGCCTAGGGACGGCCCCCCGTACGCAGTATTTT.